This T cell receptor beta chain was identified during a study of blood T cell repertoires in COVID-19. Measured with immunoSEQ multiplex PCR; TCRdb has only the in-frame clones, and not every one. The table records about 43,000 clones, roughly 90% of them present only once. Trimming cost V 1 base and J 4 bases; bases outside gene matches: 11. This CDR3 contains 18 residues. CDR1 is LGHDT, CDR2 YNNKEL, per germline (reference sequence). The receptor was derived from a woman aged 80 or over with active COVID-19. The sample consisted of peripheral blood. The chain joins TRBV3-1 (or the pseudogene TRBV3-2) to TRBJ1-1; TRBD1 agrees at 11 bases. For the CDR3, the DNA is TGTGCCAGCAGCCAAGCCCCGGACAGGGGGCGGTGTGGCACTGAAGCTTTCTTT. It translates to CASSQAPDRGRCGTEAFF.